A selection of T cell receptor beta chains follows, all from one sample in a study of blood T cell repertoires in COVID-19. TCRdb's table, derived via immunoSEQ multiplex PCR, lists solely in-frame clones and lacks some. Of fewer than 450,000 clones detected, roughly 87% appear once; the ten largest clones hold approximately 0.99%. Sequenced material: PBMCs or T cells enriched from blood (not recorded which). All receptors derive from a woman aged 25-40 years who had recovered from COVID-19. CDR3s include the opening cysteine and the closing phenylalanine or tryptophan.

v_call,cdr3_aa
TRBV5-5,CASKTGDTDTQYF
TRBV9,CASSAPTPPHNEQFF
TRBV12-5,CASGLVPGGFYEQYF
TRBV19,CASSPGGKKTDTQYF
TRBV4-2,CASSARGGGEGETQYF
TRBV27,CASSLTVGHRANYGYTF
TRBV28,CASSFRPGKIHGYTF
TRBV4-2,CASSFDREGGYGYTF
TRBV7-8,CASSAPYPKQGDTDTQYF
TRBV27,CASSSDRGIGELFF
TRBV5-4,CASSLVRGGNTGELFF
TRBV18,CASSLNRDRGTDTQYF
TRBV6-5,CASPLSSGGTLDF
TRBV7-2,CASSHGTGYTEAFF
TRBV19,CASSIRGTGGTDSNQPQHF
TRBV9,CASSVGEGRGKETQYF
TRBV15,CATSGRDRERSENTIYF
TRBV20-1,CSASGTGNNEKLFF
TRBV2,CASIPDRAPRRDGYTF
TRBV5-4,CASTLAGVNTDTQYF
TRBV27,CASSLKPFGVLNTEAFF
TRBV30,CAWSYRTGEGNEQFF
TRBV5-1,CASSLMGEGAFF
TRBV28,CASASSGQGNNEQFF
TRBV25-1,CASSSYRQPAEAFF
TRBV5-8,CASSSLTSGGTDTQYF
TRBV28,CASSLPRQGMTNEKLFF